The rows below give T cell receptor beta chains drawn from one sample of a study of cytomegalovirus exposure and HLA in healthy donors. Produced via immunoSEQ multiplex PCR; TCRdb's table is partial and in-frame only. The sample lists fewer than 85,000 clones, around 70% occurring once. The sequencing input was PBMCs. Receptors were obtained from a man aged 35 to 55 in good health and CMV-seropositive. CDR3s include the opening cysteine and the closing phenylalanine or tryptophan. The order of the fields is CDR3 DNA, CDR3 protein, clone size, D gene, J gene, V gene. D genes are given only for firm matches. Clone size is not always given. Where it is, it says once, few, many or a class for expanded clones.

CDR3 DNA: TGTGCCAGCAGACCGAGGACAGGGTGGGACACTGAAGCTTTCTTT
CDR3 protein: CASRPRTGWDTEAFF
clone size: medium-sized
D gene: TRBD1
J gene: TRBJ1-1
V gene: TRBV27

CDR3 DNA: TGTGCCAGCTCAAAGTCGGGGGTTACGAACACTGAAGCTTTCTTT
CDR3 protein: CASSKSGVTNTEAFF
clone size: NA
D gene: NA
J gene: TRBJ1-1
V gene: TRBV18

CDR3 DNA: TGTGCCAGCAGCCAAGAGGCCCCGAACACTGAAGCTTTCTTT
CDR3 protein: CASSQEAPNTEAFF
clone size: NA
D gene: NA
J gene: TRBJ1-1
V gene: TRBV4-2

CDR3 DNA: TGTGCCAGCAGTTTGAGAGGGATTGAGCAGTACTTC
CDR3 protein: CASSLRGIEQYF
clone size: few
D gene: NA
J gene: TRBJ2-7
V gene: TRBV27

CDR3 DNA: TGTGCCAGCAGCTTTCGGACTAGCGGGGACGGTGAGCAGTTCTTC
CDR3 protein: CASSFRTSGDGEQFF
clone size: NA
D gene: TRBD2
J gene: TRBJ2-1
V gene: TRBV7-9

CDR3 DNA: TGTGCCAGCAGCTTAGTTGGGCTCGAGCAGTACTTC
CDR3 protein: CASSLVGLEQYF
clone size: few
D gene: NA
J gene: TRBJ2-7
V gene: TRBV7-9

CDR3 DNA: TGTGCCAGCAGCTTGGTGAGGGGGGGATCCGACTATGGCTACCCCTTC
CDR3 protein: CASSLVRGGSDYGYPF
clone size: NA
D gene: NA
J gene: TRBJ1-2
V gene: TRBV5-4

CDR3 DNA: TGTGCCAGCAGCTCCAACAGGGGGCTGACCTACGAGCAGTACTTC
CDR3 protein: CASSSNRGLTYEQYF
clone size: NA
D gene: TRBD1
J gene: TRBJ2-7
V gene: TRBV28

CDR3 DNA: TGTGCCAGTAGCCCGACAGGGGGCGGCTACACCTTC
CDR3 protein: CASSPTGGGYTF
clone size: NA
D gene: TRBD1
J gene: TRBJ1-2
V gene: TRBV19

CDR3 DNA: TGTGCCAGCAGTTACGCCTGGACAGGGAGCTATGGCTACACCTTC
CDR3 protein: CASSYAWTGSYGYTF
clone size: NA
D gene: TRBD1
J gene: TRBJ1-2
V gene: TRBV27